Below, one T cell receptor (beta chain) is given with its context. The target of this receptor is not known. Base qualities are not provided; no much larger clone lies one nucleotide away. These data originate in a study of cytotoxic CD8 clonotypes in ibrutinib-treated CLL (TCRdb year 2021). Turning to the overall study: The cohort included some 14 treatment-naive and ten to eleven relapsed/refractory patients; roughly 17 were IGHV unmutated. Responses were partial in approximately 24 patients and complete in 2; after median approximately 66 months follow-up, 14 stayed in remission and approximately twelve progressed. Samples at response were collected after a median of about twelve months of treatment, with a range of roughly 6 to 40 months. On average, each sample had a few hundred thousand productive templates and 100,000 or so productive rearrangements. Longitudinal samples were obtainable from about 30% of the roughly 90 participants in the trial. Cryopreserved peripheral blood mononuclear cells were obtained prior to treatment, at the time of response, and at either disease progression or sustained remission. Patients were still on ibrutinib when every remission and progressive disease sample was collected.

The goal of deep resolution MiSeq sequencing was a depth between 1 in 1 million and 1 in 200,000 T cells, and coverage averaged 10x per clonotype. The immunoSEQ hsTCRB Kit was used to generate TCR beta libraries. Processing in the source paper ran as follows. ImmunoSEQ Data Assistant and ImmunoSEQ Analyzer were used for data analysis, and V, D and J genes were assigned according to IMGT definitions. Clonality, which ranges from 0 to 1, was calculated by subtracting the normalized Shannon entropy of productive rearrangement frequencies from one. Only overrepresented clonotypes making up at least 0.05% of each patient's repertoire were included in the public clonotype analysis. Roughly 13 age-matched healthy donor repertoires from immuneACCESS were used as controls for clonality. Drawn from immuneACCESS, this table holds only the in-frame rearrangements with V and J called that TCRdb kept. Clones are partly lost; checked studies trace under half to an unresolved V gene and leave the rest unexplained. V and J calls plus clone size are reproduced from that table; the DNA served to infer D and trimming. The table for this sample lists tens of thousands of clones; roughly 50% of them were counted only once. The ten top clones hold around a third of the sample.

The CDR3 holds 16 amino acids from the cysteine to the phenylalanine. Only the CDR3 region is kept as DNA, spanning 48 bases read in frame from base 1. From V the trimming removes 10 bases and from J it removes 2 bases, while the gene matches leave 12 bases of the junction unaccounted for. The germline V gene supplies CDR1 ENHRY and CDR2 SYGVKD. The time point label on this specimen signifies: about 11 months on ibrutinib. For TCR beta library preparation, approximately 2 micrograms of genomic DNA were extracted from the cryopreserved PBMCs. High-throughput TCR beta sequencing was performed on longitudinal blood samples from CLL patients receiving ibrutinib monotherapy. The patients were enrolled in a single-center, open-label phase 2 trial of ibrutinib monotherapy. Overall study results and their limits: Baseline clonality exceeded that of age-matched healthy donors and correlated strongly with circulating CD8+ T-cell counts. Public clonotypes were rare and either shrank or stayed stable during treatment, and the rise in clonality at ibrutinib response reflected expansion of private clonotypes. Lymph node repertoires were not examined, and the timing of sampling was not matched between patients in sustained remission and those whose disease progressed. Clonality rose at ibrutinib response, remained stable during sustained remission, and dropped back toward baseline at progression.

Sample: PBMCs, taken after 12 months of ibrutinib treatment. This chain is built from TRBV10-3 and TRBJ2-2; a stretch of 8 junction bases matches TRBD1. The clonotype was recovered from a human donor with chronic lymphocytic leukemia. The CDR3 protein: CATNARTGINTGELFF. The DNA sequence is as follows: TGTGCCACCAACGCCAGGACAGGGATCAACACCGGGGAGCTGTTTTTT.